This T cell receptor (beta chain) was identified in a study of T-cell memory formation after mild COVID-19. TCRalpha and TCRbeta libraries used 5'RACE with constant-segment primers and UMIs. TCRdb ran MiXCR on the 5' RACE reads and lists one entry per CDR3 protein. The sample includes 160,000 or so distinct CDR3 sequences, roughly 28% of them seen just once. The CDR3 has 14 residues. In germline, CDR1 is SGHTA, CDR2 FQGNSA. The V end lost 5 bases, the J end lost 1 base, and 9 bases lay between the germline ends. Study outcomes and limitations: Mainly CM and EM harbored the contracting CD4+ clones; mainly EMRA harbored the CD8+ ones.

This clonotype was observed once. Its antigen is still unknown. The gene calls are TRBV7-2 and TRBJ2-1; D gene ambiguous. The sequencing input was PBMCs or a T cell subset sorted from them (not recorded which). The TCR comes from an adult woman who had mild COVID-19 (a few samples of this study predate the infection). Cell type and time point are not known. The CDR3 coding sequence is TGTGCCAGCAGCGCCACTGGGTCCTACAATGAGCAGTTCTTC. Its protein is CASSATGSYNEQFF.